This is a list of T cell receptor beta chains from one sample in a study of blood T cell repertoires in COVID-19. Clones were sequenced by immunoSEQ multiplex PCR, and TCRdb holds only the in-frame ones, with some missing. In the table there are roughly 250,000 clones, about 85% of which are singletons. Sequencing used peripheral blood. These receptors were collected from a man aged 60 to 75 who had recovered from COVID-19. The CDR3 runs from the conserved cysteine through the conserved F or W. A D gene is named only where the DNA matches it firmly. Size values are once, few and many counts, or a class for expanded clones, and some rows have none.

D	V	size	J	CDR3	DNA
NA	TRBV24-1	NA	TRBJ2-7	CATSDSSLGGQGREQYF	TGTGCCACCAGTGACTCCAGCCTAGGGGGCCAGGGGAGGGAGCAGTACTTC
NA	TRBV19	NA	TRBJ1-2	CASSIDQNRVGYTF	TGTGCCAGTAGTATAGACCAGAACAGGGTTGGCTACACCTTC
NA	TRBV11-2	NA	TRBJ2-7	CASSFSPGHTFYEQYF	TGTGCCAGCAGCTTTAGCCCGGGACACACGTTCTACGAGCAGTACTTC
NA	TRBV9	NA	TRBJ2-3	CASSVDSGETDTQYF	TGTGCCAGCAGCGTAGATTCGGGGGAAACAGATACGCAGTATTTT
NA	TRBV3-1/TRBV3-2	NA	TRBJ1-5	CASSQDRGRNQPQHF	TGTGCCAGCAGCCAAGACAGGGGTCGCAATCAGCCCCAGCATTTT
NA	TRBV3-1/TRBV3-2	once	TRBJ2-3	CASSELGVDPDTQYF	TGTGCCAGCAGCGAGTTAGGGGTTGATCCAGATACGCAGTATTTT
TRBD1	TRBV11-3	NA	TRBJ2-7	CASSFQRDRGLLYEQYF	TGTGCCAGCAGCTTCCAACGGGACAGGGGGCTATTATACGAGCAGTACTTC
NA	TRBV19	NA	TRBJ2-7	CASMGRRPYEQYF	TGTGCCAGTATGGGGCGGCGTCCCTACGAGCAGTACTTC
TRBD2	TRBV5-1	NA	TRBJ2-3	CASSLRGEDTQYF	TGCGCCAGCAGCTTACGGGGGGAGGATACGCAGTATTTT
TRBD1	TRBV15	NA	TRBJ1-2	CATSREAGGYGYTF	TGTGCCACCAGCAGAGAGGCAGGGGGCTATGGCTACACCTTC
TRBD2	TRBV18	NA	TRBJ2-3	CASSPLPPGLAGELDTQYF	TGTGCCAGCTCACCACTCCCCCCTGGACTAGCGGGCGAACTAGATACGCAGTATTTT
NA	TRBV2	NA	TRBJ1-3	CASSVQSSGGNTIYF	TGTGCCAGCAGTGTACAGAGCTCCGGTGGAAACACCATATATTTT
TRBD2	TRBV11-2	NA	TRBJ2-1	CASSLRTSVANEQFF	TGTGCCAGCAGCTTACGGACTAGCGTCGCGAATGAGCAGTTCTTC
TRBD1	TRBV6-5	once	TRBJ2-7	CASSLNRDRGSEQYF	TGTGCCAGCAGCCTCAACCGGGACAGGGGGAGCGAGCAGTACTTC
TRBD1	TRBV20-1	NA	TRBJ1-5	CSASRGLSNQPQHF	TGCAGTGCTAGTAGGGGGCTTAGCAATCAGCCCCAGCATTTT
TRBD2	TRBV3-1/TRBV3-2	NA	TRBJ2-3	CASSQHLAGTTDTQYF	TGTGCCAGCAGCCAACATTTAGCGGGGACCACAGATACGCAGTATTTT
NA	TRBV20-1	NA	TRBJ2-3	CSAGGGTQYF	TGCAGTGCCGGGGGTGGTACGCAGTATTTT
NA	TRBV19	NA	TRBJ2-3	CASSIRSTGTQYF	TGTGCCAGTAGTATTAGGAGCACGGGAACGCAGTATTTT
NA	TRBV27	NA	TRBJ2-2	CASTQGTGELFF	TGTGCCAGCACACAGGGCACAGGGGAGCTGTTTTTT
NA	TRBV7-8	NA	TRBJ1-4	CASSLAGSGSNEKLFF	TGTGCCAGCAGCTTGGCCGGGAGCGGGAGTAATGAAAAACTGTTTTTT
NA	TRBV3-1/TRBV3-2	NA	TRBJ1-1	CASSQSGRTLAPFF	TGTGCCAGCAGCCAGTCGGGCCGGACATTAGCCCCTTTCTTT
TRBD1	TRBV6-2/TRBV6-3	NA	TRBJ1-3	CASSTDRVGGNTIYF	TGTGCCAGCAGCACAGACAGGGTTGGAGGAAACACCATATATTTT
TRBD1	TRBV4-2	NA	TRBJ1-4	CASSQGQGVARTNEKLFF	TGTGCCAGCAGCCAAGGACAGGGAGTAGCGAGAACTAATGAAAAACTGTTTTTT
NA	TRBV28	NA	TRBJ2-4	CASSQPTGTKNIQYF	TGTGCCAGCAGTCAGCCGACAGGTACCAAAAACATTCAGTACTTC
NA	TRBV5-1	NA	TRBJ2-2	CASSLAVGPGELFF	TGCGCCAGCAGCTTGGCGGTGGGGCCCGGGGAGCTGTTTTTT
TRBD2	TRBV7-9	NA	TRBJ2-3	CASSLAPGGGAQYF	TGTGCCAGCAGCTTAGCGCCCGGCGGGGGGGCGCAGTATTTT
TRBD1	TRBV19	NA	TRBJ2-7	CASSILHPLPGQGVTYEQYF	TGTGCCAGTAGTATACTGCACCCCCTTCCGGGACAGGGGGTAACCTACGAGCAGTACTTC
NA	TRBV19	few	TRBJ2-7	CASSISTGVGVEQYF	TGTGCCAGTAGTATCTCTACCGGGGTAGGTGTCGAGCAGTACTTC
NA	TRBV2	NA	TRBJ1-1	CASAGVTSTFF	TGTGCCAGCGCCGGGGTCACCTCTACTTTCTTT
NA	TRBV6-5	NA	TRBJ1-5	CATQDSLLNQPQHF	TGTGCCACACAGGACAGCCTCTTGAATCAGCCCCAGCATTTT
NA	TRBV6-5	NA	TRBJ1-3	CASSYAVADTIYF	TGTGCCAGCAGTTATGCGGTGGCGGACACCATATATTTT
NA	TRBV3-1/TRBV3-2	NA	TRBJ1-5	CASSPEGDTSAQHF	TGTGCCAGCAGCCCCGAGGGAGACACTTCAGCCCAGCATTTT
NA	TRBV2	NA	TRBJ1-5	CASSGGHNSNQPQHF	TGTGCCAGCAGCGGCGGACACAATAGCAATCAGCCCCAGCATTTT
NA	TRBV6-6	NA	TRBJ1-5	CASRREGQPQHF	TGTGCCAGCAGGAGAGAGGGTCAGCCCCAGCATTTT
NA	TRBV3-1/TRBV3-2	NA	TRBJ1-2	CASSQDNAVINYGYTF	TGTGCCAGCAGCCAAGATAACGCAGTTATAAACTATGGCTACACCTTC
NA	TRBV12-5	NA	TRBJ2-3	CASGGKSSERFSTDTQYF	TGTGCTAGTGGGGGGAAGTCTAGCGAACGATTTAGCACAGATACGCAGTATTTT